A selection of T cell receptor beta chains follows, all from one sample in a study of OX40 agonist ivuxolimab in advanced cancers. Sequenced by immunoSEQ multiplex PCR; TCRdb stores in-frame clones only, minus some. Of about 81,000 clones in the sample, 85% to 95% were seen once. The sample consisted of CD4+ or CD8+ T cells sorted from blood, taken in a trial of the OX40 agonist ivuxolimab. The source is an adult with an advanced solid tumor such as melanoma, head and neck, liver or kidney cancer. The conserved cysteine and the conserved F or W are not part of the CDR3 here.

j_gene,v_gene,CDR3aa
TRBJ1-1,TRBV7-6,ASSFRTGDRAEAF
TRBJ1-3,TRBV19,ASSIDREMFAGNTIY
TRBJ2-1,TRBV11-3,ASSLDGGAGNEQF
TRBJ2-1,TRBV12-5,ASGKGLAGEAEQF
TRBJ2-5,TRBV30,AWSVAGWGETQY
TRBJ1-1,TRBV10-1,ASSDGTGKAF
TRBJ2-5,TRBV4-1,ASSQASGTTQETQY
TRBJ2-1,TRBV27,ASSSGGVRNEQF
TRBJ2-7,TRBV18,ASSLATGYRNYEQY
TRBJ1-1,TRBV28,ASSIQGANTEAF
TRBJ2-3,TRBV2,ASSEAYGVSDTQY
TRBJ1-1,TRBV11-2,ASSFGGRTLTEAF
TRBJ1-2,TRBV5-5,ASSWDRAFYGYT